This TCR beta chain was recovered during a study of CD4 T cells in relation to SARS-CoV-2 and coronaviruses. The germline V gene has CDR1 MNHEY and CDR2 SVGAGI. This CDR3 region has 14 residues. Losses at the gene ends were 6 bases for V and 4 bases for J; bases not matched to a gene: 5. Unexposed donor CD4+ T cells date from about 2011-2018, before the COVID-19 pandemic. The cells were cultured for under 13 days before CD4+ T cells were isolated. A note on this clone: What it recognizes is unknown.

Assay: immunoSEQ multiplex PCR; the TCRdb copy retains only in-frame clones and omits some. The sample includes 20,000 or so clones, roughly four fifths of them seen just once. The sequence was collected from a human donor in good health. This chain uses TRBV6-5 with TRBJ2-1, with 8 nucleotides matching TRBD2. Sequencing input: CD4+ T cells from PBMCs, cultured in vitro. CDR3 amino acids: CASRPGTRYNEQFF. The CDR3 coding sequence is TGTGCCAGCAGGCCCGGGACTAGATACAATGAGCAGTTCTTC.